The present entry profiles one T cell receptor (beta chain) with its context. The data were obtained in a study of control samples from healthy donors and cancer patients. The V and J ends lost 10 bases and 7 bases, in that order; junction bases with no gene match: 11. Germline-derived CDR1 and CDR2 are LNHDA and SQIVND (reference sequence). The CDR3 covers 15 residues. The table came from immunoSEQ multiplex PCR; TCRdb's copy has only in-frame clones and leaves some out. The sample shows about 140,000 clones, 75% to 95% of them seen only once. The clonotype comes from a man in his late teens or twenties in good health. Sequencing was carried out using blood. V gene TRBV19 combines with J gene TRBJ1-6, with TRBD1 identical over 9 bases. The CDR3 DNA reads as TGTGCCACACAGGGGGCTGGTTTTTTCAATTCACCCCTCCACTTT. This encodes CATQGAGFFNSPLHF. The variable domain in full, with the rest retrieved from reference TRBV19 and TRBJ1-6, is DGGITQSPKYLFRKEGQNVTLSCEQNLNHDAMYWYRQDPGQGLRLIYYSQIVNDFQKGDIAEGYSVSREKKESFPLTVTSAQKNPTAFYLCATQGAGFFNSPLHFGNGTRLTVT.